This T cell receptor beta chain stems from a study of blood T cell repertoires in COVID-19. With V trimmed by 2 bases and J by 4 bases, 6 bases remained unmatched. Germline CDR1 reads SNHLY; CDR2 reads FYNNEI. This CDR3 spans 15 amino acids. TCRdb's table, derived via immunoSEQ multiplex PCR, lists solely in-frame clones and lacks some. This sample has 150,000 or so clones, with under 85% found just once. Sequencing input: peripheral blood. This TCR came from a man between 60 and 70 years old who had recovered from COVID-19. The rearrangement uses TRBV2 and TRBJ2-3; 7 bases are a match to TRBD2. CDR3 bases: TGTGCCAGCAGTGAACTGGGGGGGGAGGCAGATACGCAGTATTTT. Protein product: CASSELGGEADTQYF. Complete variable domain (other parts from reference TRBV2 and TRBJ2-3): EPEVTQTPSHQVTQMGQEVILRCVPISNHLYFYWYRQILGQKVEFLVSFYNNEISEKSEIFDDQFSVERPDGSNFTLKIRSTKLEDSAMYFCASSELGGEADTQYFGPGTRLTVL.